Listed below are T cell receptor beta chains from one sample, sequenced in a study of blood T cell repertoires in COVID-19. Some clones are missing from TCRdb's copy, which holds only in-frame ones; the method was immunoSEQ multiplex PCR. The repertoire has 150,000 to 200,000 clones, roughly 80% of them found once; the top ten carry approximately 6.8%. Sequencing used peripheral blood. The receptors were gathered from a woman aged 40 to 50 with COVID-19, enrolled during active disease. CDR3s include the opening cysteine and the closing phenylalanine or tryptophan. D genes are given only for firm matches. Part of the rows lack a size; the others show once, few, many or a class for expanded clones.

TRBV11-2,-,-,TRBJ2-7,TGTGCCAGCAGCTTAGGGCGGGGTGGCGAGCAGTACTTC,CASSLGRGGEQYF
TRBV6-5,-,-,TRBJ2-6,TGTGCCAGCAGTTCCCAGGTTACCGGGGCCAACGTCCTGACTTTC,CASSSQVTGANVLTF
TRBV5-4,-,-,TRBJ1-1,TGTGCCAGCAGCTCAGAACTTTCCAGGGGGAACACTGAAGCTTTCTTT,CASSSELSRGNTEAFF
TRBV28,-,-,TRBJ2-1,TGTGCCAGCATCCTAGGGGCTGGGGCTTTTAATGAGCAGTTCTTC,CASILGAGAFNEQFF
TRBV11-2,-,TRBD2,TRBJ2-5,TGTGCCAGCAGCTTCGGGACTAGCGGACAGACGTCCCAGTACTTC,CASSFGTSGQTSQYF
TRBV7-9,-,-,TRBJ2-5,TGTGCCAGCAGCTTAGGGACAGTACGAGAGACCCAGTACTTC,CASSLGTVRETQYF
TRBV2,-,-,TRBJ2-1,TGTGCCAGCAGACCCACTAGAAGCTCCTACAATGAGCAGTTCTTC,CASRPTRSSYNEQFF
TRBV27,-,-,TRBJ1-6,TGTGCCAGCAGACCACAGCCAAATTCACCCCTCCACTTT,CASRPQPNSPLHF
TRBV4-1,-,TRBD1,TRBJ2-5,TGCGCCAGCAGCCAAGGGGACAGGGTGGGAGGAGAGACCCAGTACTTC,CASSQGDRVGGETQYF
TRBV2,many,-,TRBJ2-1,TGTGCCAGCAGACTCTCTAGCGTAACCTACAATGAGCAGTTCTTC,CASRLSSVTYNEQFF
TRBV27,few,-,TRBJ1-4,TGTGCCAGCAAACTTCTCGCAACTAATGAAAAACTGTTTTTT,CASKLLATNEKLFF
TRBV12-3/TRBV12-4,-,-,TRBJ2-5,TGTGCCAGCAGTAATAGTGGGGGGGAGACCCAGTACTTC,CASSNSGGETQYF
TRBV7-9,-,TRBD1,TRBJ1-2,TGTGCGGGCACTCGGACAGGAACCCACTATGGCTACACCTTC,CAGTRTGTHYGYTF
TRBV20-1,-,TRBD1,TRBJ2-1,TGCAGTGTTCGGGACAGGGACCAGCAGTTCTTC,CSVRDRDQQFF
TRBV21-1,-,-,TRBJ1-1,TGTGCCAGCAGCAACCCGAACGACAGCCTGGCCGCTTTCTTT,CASSNPNDSLAAFF
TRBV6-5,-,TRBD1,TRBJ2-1,TGTGCCAGCCGCCGGGACAGGGGGTACAATGAGCAGTTCTTC,CASRRDRGYNEQFF
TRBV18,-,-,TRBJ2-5,TGTGCCAGCTCATGGTGGGCCCCCCAGATCCAAGAGACCCAGTACTTC,CASSWWAPQIQETQYF
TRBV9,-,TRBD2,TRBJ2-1,TGTGCCAGCAGCGTAGTTGATAGCGGGTTCGATGAGCAGTTCTTC,CASSVVDSGFDEQFF
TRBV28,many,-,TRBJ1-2,TGTGCCAGCAGTCTAGCCCGAAGGTCGGGTGGCTACACCTTC,CASSLARRSGGYTF
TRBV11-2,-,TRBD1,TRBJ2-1,TGTGCCAGCAGCTTAGAGCCGAGGGGGCGCTTGTACAATGAGCAGTTCTTC,CASSLEPRGRLYNEQFF
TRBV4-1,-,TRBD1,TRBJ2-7,TGCGCCAGCAGCCCGACAGGGCTCTCCTACGAGCAGTACTTC,CASSPTGLSYEQYF
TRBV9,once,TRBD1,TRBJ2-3,TGTGCCAGCAGCGCCACCGGGACAGGGCGTTCAGATACGCAGTATTTT,CASSATGTGRSDTQYF
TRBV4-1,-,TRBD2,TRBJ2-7,TGCGCCAGCAGCCAAGTGGGAGCGGGGGCCTACGAGCAGTACTTC,CASSQVGAGAYEQYF
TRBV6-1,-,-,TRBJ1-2,TGTGCCAGCAGTGAAGCGCCGGATCCCGGGGTCGGCTACACCTTC,CASSEAPDPGVGYTF
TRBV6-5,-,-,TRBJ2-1,TGTGCCAGCAGTTACGTATTCGCAGACAATGAGCAGTTCTTC,CASSYVFADNEQFF
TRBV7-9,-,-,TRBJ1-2,TGTGCCAGCAGCGATGTCTCGGGGGTCGACTATGGCTACACCTTC,CASSDVSGVDYGYTF
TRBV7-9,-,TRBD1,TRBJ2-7,TGTGCCAGCAGCTCAACCAAGACAGGGGGGACCACCTACGAGCAGTACTTC,CASSSTKTGGTTYEQYF
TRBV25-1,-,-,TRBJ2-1,TGTGCCAGCAGTCCTACAGGTGCTTACTCCTACAATGAGCAGTTCTTC,CASSPTGAYSYNEQFF
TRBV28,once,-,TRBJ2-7,TGTGCCAGCAGTCCCCACCAGTACGAGCAGTACTTC,CASSPHQYEQYF
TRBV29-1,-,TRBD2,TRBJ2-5,TGCAGCGTCGCCGCGGGGGGGATCGCGGGGACCCAGTACTTC,CSVAAGGIAGTQYF
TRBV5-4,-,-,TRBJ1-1,TGTGCCAGCCGATTAGGGACAACTGAAGCTTTCTTT,CASRLGTTEAFF
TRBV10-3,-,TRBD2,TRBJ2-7,TGTGCCATCAAACCCGGACTAGCGGAGTTCTACGAGCAGTACTTC,CAIKPGLAEFYEQYF
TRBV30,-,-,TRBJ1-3,TGTGCCTGGAAGGTAGGGGCAGGAAACACCATATATTTT,CAWKVGAGNTIYF
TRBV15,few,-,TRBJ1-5,TGTGCCACCAGCAGAAGGGAGACAAATCAGCCCCAGCATTTT,CATSRRETNQPQHF
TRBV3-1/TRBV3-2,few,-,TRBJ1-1,TGTGCCAGCAGCCAAGATTGGGACACCTCGCGGGCTGAAGCTTTCTTT,CASSQDWDTSRAEAFF
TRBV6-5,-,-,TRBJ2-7,TGTGCCAGCAGTCTACAGGGTGGTGAGCAGTACTTC,CASSLQGGEQYF
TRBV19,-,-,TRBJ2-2,TGTGCCAGTAACACAGCTGTCACCGGGGAGCTGTTTTTT,CASNTAVTGELFF
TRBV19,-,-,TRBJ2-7,TGTGCCAGTAGTTTTGTGGCAGGGAACGAGCAGTACTTC,CASSFVAGNEQYF
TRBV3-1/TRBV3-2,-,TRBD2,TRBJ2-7,TGTGCCAGCACCCCCGGCTGGACTAGCGGGAGGTACGAGCAGTACTTC,CASTPGWTSGRYEQYF
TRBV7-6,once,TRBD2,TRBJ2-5,TGTGCCAGCAGCGTAACTAGCGGGGGGAGATTCCTAGAGACCCAGTACTTC,CASSVTSGGRFLETQYF
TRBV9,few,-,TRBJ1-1,TGTGCCAGCAGCGCCGCTACAGGGATGGGGACTGAAGCTTTCTTT,CASSAATGMGTEAFF
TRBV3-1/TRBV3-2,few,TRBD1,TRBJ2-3,TGTGCCAGCAGCCAGACAGGGGGTAGCACAGATACGCAGTATTTT,CASSQTGGSTDTQYF
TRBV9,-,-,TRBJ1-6,TGTGCCAGCAGCGTAGGTCCGGGTAGGGGTTCACCCCTCCACTTT,CASSVGPGRGSPLHF
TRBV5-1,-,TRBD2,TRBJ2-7,TGCGCCAGCAGCTTGGCGAGCGGGAGCGGGGAGCAGTACTTC,CASSLASGSGEQYF
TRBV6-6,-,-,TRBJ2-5,TGTGCCAGCAGACCCCGTGGAGGGAACTTAGAGACCCAGTACTTC,CASRPRGGNLETQYF
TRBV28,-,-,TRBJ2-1,TGTGCCAGCAGTCCCTCGGTAGGCAGGCAGAGTAATGAGCAGTTCTTC,CASSPSVGRQSNEQFF
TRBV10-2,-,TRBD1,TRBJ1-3,TGCGCCAGCAGTGAGAGACAGGGGGACAACACCATATATTTT,CASSERQGDNTIYF
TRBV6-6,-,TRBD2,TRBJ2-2,TGTGCCAGCAGTTATACTAGCGGGGGCTCCGGGGAGCTGTTTTTT,CASSYTSGGSGELFF
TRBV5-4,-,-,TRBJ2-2,TGTGCCAGCAGCTTGGCTCTGAACACCGGGGAGCTGTTTTTT,CASSLALNTGELFF
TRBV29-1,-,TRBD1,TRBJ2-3,TGCAGCTCCCGGGACAGGGGGATCTCAGATACGCAGTATTTT,CSSRDRGISDTQYF
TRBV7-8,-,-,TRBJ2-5,TGTGCCAGCAGCTTAAATACAGGACCTCAAGAGACCCAGTACTTC,CASSLNTGPQETQYF
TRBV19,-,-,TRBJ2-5,TGTGCCAGTAGTATAGATGGAGGAGGGGTTGAAGAGACCCAGTACTTC,CASSIDGGGVEETQYF
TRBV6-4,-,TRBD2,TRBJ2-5,TGTGCCAGCAGGCCCGGACTAGCCCAGTCCGAGACCCAGTACTTC,CASRPGLAQSETQYF
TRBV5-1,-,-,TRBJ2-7,TGCGCCAGCAGCTTCCGTGCCTACGAGCAGTACTTC,CASSFRAYEQYF
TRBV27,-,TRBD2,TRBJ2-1,TGTGCCAGCAGTTTCTCCAGCAGCGGGAGTTACAATGAGCAGTTCTTC,CASSFSSSGSYNEQFF